One and the same sample provided the 9 T cell receptor beta chains below, sequenced in a study of T cell repertoires in cytomegalovirus infection (dated by TCRdb to the late 2010s). The instrument given in TCRdb is Illumina HiSeq 1500. The raw public data were reprocessed by TCRdb itself: fastp quality trimming at Q25, MiXCR clonotype calling, in-frame beta chains only. Identical CDR3 protein sequences are pooled into one entry, listed with their most common genes and DNA. The table for this sample lists about 270,000 distinct CDR3 sequences; 20% to 25% of them were counted only once. The ten largest clones add up to approximately 19% of the sample. These TCRs are of unknown antigen specificity. The treatment or condition label on this specimen signifies: in vitro stimulation with specific CMV peptide epitopes to enrich CMV-specific T cells. The sample in question was cultured PBMCs, obtained from culture after CMV antigen stimulation. The receptors were gathered from a human donor in good health (CMV status not recorded). Some clones in this sample may be carry-over from other donors' samples.

This clonotype was seen more than once but under ten times. The chain employs TRBV6-2 or TRBV6-3 and TRBJ2-1; 7 bases map to TRBD2. The CDR3 is 16 amino acids. CDR1 is MNHEY and CDR2 is SVGEGT in the germline V gene. The J segment lost 8 bases and the V segment lost 5 bases, leaving 15 bases of the junction unmatched. CDR3 bases: TGTGCCAGCAGTAAACTTAGACTAGCCGCAGATTATGAGCAGTTCTTC. Translating it yields CASSKLRLAADYEQFF.

This clonotype appeared a few times. In DNA, the CDR3 is TGCAGTGCTAGAGATCTAGAGACTAGAGCCATCACAGATACGCAGTATTTT. Translating gives CSARDLETRAITDTQYF. The chain has TRBV20-1 and TRBJ2-3; D is possibly TRBD2 (6 bases). The CDR3 consists of 17 residues. Germline-derived CDR1 and CDR2 are DFQATT and SNEGSKA (reference sequence). Trimming removed 0 bases at V and 2 bases at J, with 18 bases between.

The chain combines TRBV20-1 with TRBJ2-7; the D is unclear. Trimming stripped 3 bases from V and 4 bases from J, with 7 bases between. This CDR3 spans 11 amino acids. Germline V gives CDR1 DFQATT, CDR2 SNEGSKA (reference sequence). This CDR3 is CSASTTYEQYF. For the CDR3, the DNA is TGCAGTGCTAGTACGACTTACGAGCAGTACTTC.

This clonotype was counted at least ten times. One end of the junction varies from germline; a read error may be responsible. This chain links TRBV5-1 with TRBJ2-1; 7 nucleotides align to TRBD1. This CDR3 has 14 amino acids. Germline values: CDR1 SGHRS, CDR2 YFSETQ. CDR3 protein: CASSLGDSYNEQFF. The CDR3 DNA reads as TGTGCCAGCAGCTTAGGGGACAGCTACAATGAGCAGTTCTTC. Filled out from reference TRBV5-1 and TRBJ2-1, the complete variable domain reads KAGVTQTPRYLIKTRGQQVTLSCSPISGHRSVSWYQQTPGQGLQFLFEYFSETQRNKGNFPGRFSGRQFSNSRSEMNVSTLELGDSALYLCASSLGDSYNEQFFGPGTRLTVL.

This clonotype was counted between two and nine times. This rearrangement joins TRBV20-1 to TRBJ1-2; 8 positions agree with TRBD1. The germline V gene has CDR1 DFQATT and CDR2 SNEGSKA (reference sequence). This CDR3 region has 13 residues. V was pared by 1 base and J by 7 bases, with 5 bases of the junction left unmatched. The CDR3 DNA reads as TGCAGTGCTAGAGTCGGGACAGGTGCTGGCTACACCTTC. This translates into CSARVGTGAGYTF.

Comments on this clonotype: The CDR3 does not close with the conserved phenylalanine or tryptophan, likely indicating a read error. This chain joins TRBV7-2 and TRBJ1-2; D is uncertain. V lost 1 base to trimming and J lost 3 bases, with 9 bases between them. Germline V gives CDR1 SGHTA, CDR2 FQGNSA. There are 14 residues in the CDR3. CDR3 region: CASSLVRGDYGYTI. CDR3 sequence (DNA): TGTGCCAGCAGCTTAGTTCGGGGAGACTATGGCTACACCATC.

This clonotype was counted a few times. The chain has TRBV24-1 and TRBJ2-1, with D tentatively TRBD2 (5 bases). With 0 bases removed from V and 7 bases from J, the gap between germline ends came to 15 bases. Germline-derived CDR1 and CDR2 are KGHDR and SFDVKD. This CDR3 has 16 residues. This CDR3 reads CATSDLGDTSGNEQFF. CDR3 coding DNA: TGTGCCACCAGTGATTTGGGGGATACAAGCGGTAATGAGCAGTTCTTC.

This rearrangement joins TRBV5-4 to TRBJ2-3, with TRBD1 as a possible D gene (6 bases). CDR1 is SGHNT, CDR2 YYREEE, per germline (reference sequence). With 5 bases removed from V and 4 bases from J, the gap between germline ends came to 8 bases. The CDR3 extends over 12 amino acids. CDR3 sequence (DNA): TGTGCCAGCAGTACAGGGCCAGATACGCAGTATTTT. The encoded protein is CASSTGPDTQYF.

The CDR3 sequence: CASSSVSSGEQYV. CDR3 coding DNA: TGTGCCAGCAGCTCGGTATCCTCGGGCGAGCAGTACGTC. The V and J genes are TRBV7-6 and TRBJ2-7; no definite D call. The CDR3 extends over 13 amino acids. Looked up from germline, CDR1 is SGHVS and CDR2 is FNYEAQ. The V end lost 4 bases, the J end lost 6 bases, and 13 bases lay between the germline ends.